These T cell receptor beta chains were read from a single sample in a study of T cell responses to AZD1222 COVID-19 vaccine. Sequencing used immunoSEQ multiplex PCR; TCRdb keeps in-frame clones, though not all of them. The table records 100,000 or so clones, around nine tenths of them present only once. The source material was peripheral blood, sampled on day 0 of AZD1222 vaccination. These receptors came from an adult in good health. Both conserved end residues are part of each CDR3. D genes are given only for firm matches. The listing skips clone size in some rows; elsewhere it reads once, few, many or a size class.

CDR3 length	J gene	D gene	V gene	clone size	CDR3 DNA	CDR3 protein
15	TRBJ1-2	TRBD1	TRBV7-8	-	TGTGCCAGCAGCTCGGTAGGGACAGCTACCTTAAGCTACACCTTC	CASSSVGTATLSYTF
14	TRBJ2-1	-	TRBV21-1	-	TGTGCCTCCCGTGGGGGGGGGCACTACAATGAGCAGTTCTTC	CASRGGGHYNEQFF
15	TRBJ1-1	-	TRBV20-1	-	TGCAGTGCTAGTGATTGGGCAGGGGCGTACACTGAAGCTTTCTTT	CSASDWAGAYTEAFF
15	TRBJ1-1	TRBD1	TRBV7-9	-	TGTGCCAGCAGCCCCAGACAGGGGATGAACACTGAAGCTTTCTTT	CASSPRQGMNTEAFF
15	TRBJ1-4	-	TRBV6-2/TRBV6-3	once	TGTGCCAGCAGTCCGAACCGGGCACCGCCCGAAAAACTGTTTTTT	CASSPNRAPPEKLFF
16	TRBJ1-5	-	TRBV20-1	-	TGCAGTGCTAGTCTTGGGTCAGGGGCGAGCAATCAGCCCCAGCATTTT	CSASLGSGASNQPQHF
15	TRBJ2-7	TRBD1	TRBV4-2	once	TGTGCCAGCAGCATGGACAGGGGCGAGGACTACGAGCAGTACTTC	CASSMDRGEDYEQYF
15	TRBJ2-2	-	TRBV19	-	TGTGCCAGTAGTATAAGTCTCTATAACACCGGGGAGCTGTTTTTT	CASSISLYNTGELFF
15	TRBJ2-3	-	TRBV6-1	-	TGTGCCAGCAGTGAACGCGCGTCTAGCACAGATACGCAGTATTTT	CASSERASSTDTQYF
16	TRBJ2-1	TRBD2	TRBV7-2	-	TGTGCCAGCAGCGCTAGCGGGGGTGGCTCCTACAATGAGCAGTTCTTC	CASSASGGGSYNEQFF
14	TRBJ1-2	-	TRBV18	-	TGTGCCAGCTCACCGGGTGGGTACAACTATGGCTACACCTTC	CASSPGGYNYGYTF
15	TRBJ2-2	-	TRBV18	-	TGTGCCAGCTCACCAGGCCTAGCCGAGTTCGGGGAGCTGTTTTTT	CASSPGLAEFGELFF
15	TRBJ1-3	TRBD1	TRBV11-1	-	TGTGCCAGCAGCTTCGGCAGGGGGCCTGGAAACACCATATATTTT	CASSFGRGPGNTIYF
15	TRBJ1-1	-	TRBV4-3	-	TGCGCCAGCAGCCAAGATAGGGGCCGGAACACTGAAGCTTTCTTT	CASSQDRGRNTEAFF
13	TRBJ1-1	TRBD1	TRBV29-1	-	TGCAGCGTTGTAAGCCCCGGGACAGGAGAAGCTTTCTTT	CSVVSPGTGEAFF
15	TRBJ1-2	-	TRBV7-2	-	TGTGCCAGCAGCTCAGGAGGCGGCGGAGTCTATGGCTACACCTTC	CASSSGGGGVYGYTF
13	TRBJ2-1	-	TRBV28	-	TGTGCCAGCAGTTTTCCGCCTAACAATGAGCAGTTCTTC	CASSFPPNNEQFF
13	TRBJ1-2	-	TRBV19	-	TGTGCCAGTAGTACCCGCGGCCCAGGCACCCTCTCCTTC	CASSTRGPGTLSF
12	TRBJ1-1	-	TRBV30	-	TGTGCCTGGATCGGGGGAAGCACTGAAGCTTTCTTT	CAWIGGSTEAFF
15	TRBJ1-2	-	TRBV6-5	-	TGTGCCAGCAGTTACGGGCAGGGCCGGGGGTATGGCTACACCTTC	CASSYGQGRGYGYTF
12	TRBJ2-3	-	TRBV6-6	-	TGTGCCAGCAGCTTCAACAGAGATACGCAGTATTTT	CASSFNRDTQYF
17	TRBJ2-3	-	TRBV13	few	TGTGCCAGCAGTCGTCCGTCAGGCGGACCTAGCACAGATACGCAGTATTTT	CASSRPSGGPSTDTQYF
16	TRBJ1-4	TRBD1	TRBV7-9	-	TGTGCCAGCAGCCTCTACCAGGGGGCCCCTAATGAAAAACTGTTTTTT	CASSLYQGAPNEKLFF
15	TRBJ2-3	TRBD1	TRBV15	-	TGTGCCCCTCCAGAAGACAGGGAAAGTGCAGATACGCAGTATTTT	CAPPEDRESADTQYF
13	TRBJ1-2	-	TRBV28	-	TGTGCCAGCAGAACTACAGGGTCCTATGGCTACACCTTC	CASRTTGSYGYTF
13	TRBJ1-1	-	TRBV7-2	-	TGTGCCAGCAGCCCCATTATGAACACTGAAGCTTTCTTT	CASSPIMNTEAFF
15	TRBJ2-5	-	TRBV11-1	-	TGTGCCAGCAGCTCCAAGGGACGGCTCCAAGAGACCCAGTACTTC	CASSSKGRLQETQYF
17	TRBJ2-2	TRBD2	TRBV4-2	-	TGTGCCAGCAGCCAAGATCTAGCGGGGGGCTACACCGGGGAGCTGTTTTTT	CASSQDLAGGYTGELFF
17	TRBJ1-3	TRBD1	TRBV11-2	-	TGTGCCAGCAGCTTAGTTCCGGGACAGCTCTCTGGAAACACCATATATTTT	CASSLVPGQLSGNTIYF
15	TRBJ1-2	TRBD1	TRBV19	-	TGTGCCAGTAGTATAGCGGGACAGATTCGTTATGGCTACACCTTC	CASSIAGQIRYGYTF
17	TRBJ1-1	-	TRBV5-6	-	TGTGCCAGCAGCTTGGCCGGGTGGGACATTAGGAACACTGAAGCTTTCTTT	CASSLAGWDIRNTEAFF
15	TRBJ2-3	-	TRBV28	-	TGTGCCAGCAGTTTAGTTCGTACTAGCACAGATACGCAGTATTTT	CASSLVRTSTDTQYF
11	TRBJ1-2	-	TRBV25-1	-	TGTGCCGCAGATCGGCCAAATGGCTACACCTTC	CAADRPNGYTF
15	TRBJ1-5	-	TRBV19	-	TGTGCCAGTAGTATAGGAGGGGGGTACGATCAGCCCCAGCATTTT	CASSIGGGYDQPQHF
14	TRBJ2-3	-	TRBV10-3	-	TGTGCCATCAGTGGGGGTAAGGGCACAGATACGCAGTATTTT	CAISGGKGTDTQYF
16	TRBJ1-2	TRBD1	TRBV28	-	TGTGCCAGCAGTTATGGTGGGGACAGGGACCGCATTGGCTACACCTTC	CASSYGGDRDRIGYTF
14	TRBJ1-4	-	TRBV28	-	TGTGCCAGCCTAAACCCCAGTAGACGTGAAAAACTGTTTTTT	CASLNPSRREKLFF
15	TRBJ1-3	-	TRBV4-2	once	TGTGCCAGCAGCCAAAATGAGGGTACTGGAAACACCATATATTTT	CASSQNEGTGNTIYF
15	TRBJ1-5	-	TRBV21-1	-	TGTGCCAGCAGCATCGAGACGGATAGCAATCAGCCCCAGCATTTT	CASSIETDSNQPQHF
15	TRBJ1-5	-	TRBV19	few	TGTGCCAGTAGTATGTTCCTGGGGGAATATCAGCCCCAGCATTTT	CASSMFLGEYQPQHF
15	TRBJ2-6	-	TRBV5-1	once	TGCGCCAGCAGCTCGACAGGATCTGGGGCCAACGTCCTGACTTTC	CASSSTGSGANVLTF
14	TRBJ1-2	TRBD1	TRBV5-5	-	TGTGCCAGCAGCTTTATGGGACAGGGGGATGGCTACACCTTC	CASSFMGQGDGYTF
11	TRBJ1-2	TRBD1	TRBV30	-	TGTGCCTGGGGGACAGGGGTTGGCTACACCTTC	CAWGTGVGYTF
14	TRBJ2-3	TRBD2	TRBV7-3	-	TGTGCCAGCAGCTCCGCGGGGGGCACAGATACGCAGTATTTT	CASSSAGGTDTQYF
15	TRBJ2-2	TRBD1	TRBV11-3	-	TGTGCCAGCAGCCTGCGGACAGGGCAAACCGGGGAGCTGTTTTTT	CASSLRTGQTGELFF
12	TRBJ2-5	TRBD1	TRBV19	-	TGTGCAGTCACAGGGGGAGGAGAGACCCAGTACTTC	CAVTGGGETQYF
16	TRBJ1-4	TRBD1	TRBV19	-	TGTGCCAGCCGAGGACAGGGGGCGGCCGCCAGTGAAAAACTGTTTTTT	CASRGQGAAASEKLFF
14	TRBJ2-7	-	TRBV5-4	-	TGTGCCAGCAGCTCACAGGTATCCTCCTACGAGCAGTACTTC	CASSSQVSSYEQYF
13	TRBJ1-5	TRBD1	TRBV6-2/TRBV6-3	-	TGTGCCAGCAGTTCACAGGGGAATCAGCCCCAGCATTTT	CASSSQGNQPQHF
15	TRBJ2-1	-	TRBV7-9	once	TGTGCCAGCAGCTTAGATGCGAGGGGGAACAATGAGCAGTTCTTC	CASSLDARGNNEQFF
18	TRBJ1-3	-	TRBV5-1	-	TGCGCCAGCAGCTTGGCCGGATCGGGGATAAGCTCTGGAAACACCATATATTTT	CASSLAGSGISSGNTIYF
14	TRBJ1-2	TRBD1	TRBV7-9	-	TGTGCCAGCAGTATAAGGACAGGTTCTGGGGGCTACACCTTC	CASSIRTGSGGYTF
14	TRBJ1-4	TRBD1	TRBV19	-	TGTGCCAGTAGGAACAGGGGATTTAATGAAAAACTGTTTTTT	CASRNRGFNEKLFF
13	TRBJ1-1	-	TRBV11-3	-	TGTGCCAGCAGCTTAACAGCGGACACTGAAGCTTTCTTT	CASSLTADTEAFF